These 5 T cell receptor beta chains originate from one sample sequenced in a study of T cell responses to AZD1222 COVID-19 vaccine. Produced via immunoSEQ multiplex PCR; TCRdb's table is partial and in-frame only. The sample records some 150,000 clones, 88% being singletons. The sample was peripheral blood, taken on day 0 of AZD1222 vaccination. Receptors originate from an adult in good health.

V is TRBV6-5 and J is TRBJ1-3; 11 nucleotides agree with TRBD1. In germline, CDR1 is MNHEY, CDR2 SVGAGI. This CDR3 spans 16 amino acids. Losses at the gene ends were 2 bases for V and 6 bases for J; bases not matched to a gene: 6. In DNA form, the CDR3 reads TGTGCCAGCAGTTACAGCGGGGACAGGGGGTTAAACACCATATATTTT. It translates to CASSYSGDRGLNTIYF.

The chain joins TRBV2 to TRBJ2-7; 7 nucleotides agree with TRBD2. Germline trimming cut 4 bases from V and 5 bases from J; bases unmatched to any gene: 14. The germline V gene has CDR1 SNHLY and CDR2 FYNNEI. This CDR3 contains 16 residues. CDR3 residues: CASSVELVSGPHEQYF. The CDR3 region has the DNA TGTGCCAGCAGTGTAGAACTTGTTAGCGGGCCCCACGAGCAGTACTTC.

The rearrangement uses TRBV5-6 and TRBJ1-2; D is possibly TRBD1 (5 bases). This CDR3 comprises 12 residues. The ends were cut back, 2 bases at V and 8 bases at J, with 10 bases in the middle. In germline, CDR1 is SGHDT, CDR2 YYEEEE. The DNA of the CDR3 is TGTGCCAGCAGCTTCGCAGGGTACGGCTACACCTTC. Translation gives CASSFAGYGYTF.

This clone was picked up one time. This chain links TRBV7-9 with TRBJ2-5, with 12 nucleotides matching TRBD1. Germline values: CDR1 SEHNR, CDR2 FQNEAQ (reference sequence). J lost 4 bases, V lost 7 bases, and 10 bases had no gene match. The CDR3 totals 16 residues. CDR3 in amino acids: CASNKYRDRGRETQYF. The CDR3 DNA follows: TGTGCCAGCAACAAGTACCGGGACAGGGGGCGAGAGACCCAGTACTTC.

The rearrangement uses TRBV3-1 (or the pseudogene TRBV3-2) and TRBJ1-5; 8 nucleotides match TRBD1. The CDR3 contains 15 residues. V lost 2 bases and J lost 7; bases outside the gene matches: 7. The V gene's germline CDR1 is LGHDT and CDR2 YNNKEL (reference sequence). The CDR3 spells CASSQQTGAEQPQHF. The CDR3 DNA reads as TGTGCCAGCAGCCAACAGACAGGGGCGGAACAGCCCCAGCATTTT.